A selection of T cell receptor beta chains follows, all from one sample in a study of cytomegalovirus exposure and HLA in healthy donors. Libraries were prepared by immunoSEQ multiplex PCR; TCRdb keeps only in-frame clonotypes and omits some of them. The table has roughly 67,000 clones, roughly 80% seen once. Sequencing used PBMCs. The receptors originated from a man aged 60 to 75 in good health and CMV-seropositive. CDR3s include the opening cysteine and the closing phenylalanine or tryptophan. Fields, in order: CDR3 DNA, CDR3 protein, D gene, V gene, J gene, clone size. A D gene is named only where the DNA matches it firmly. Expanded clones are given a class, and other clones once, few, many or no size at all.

CDR3nt: TGTGCCAGCAGTTACTCGGAGGGCGCCTACGAGCAGTACTTC
CDR3aa: CASSYSEGAYEQYF
d_gene: NA
v_gene: TRBV6-5
j_gene: TRBJ2-7
abundance: few

CDR3nt: TGTGCCAGCAGCTTGAGAGACTATAACTACGAGCAGTACTTC
CDR3aa: CASSLRDYNYEQYF
d_gene: NA
v_gene: TRBV13
j_gene: TRBJ2-7
abundance: NA

CDR3nt: TGTGCCAGCAGAGCCGGGACAGAGTATCAGCCCCAGCATTTT
CDR3aa: CASRAGTEYQPQHF
d_gene: TRBD1
v_gene: TRBV6-5
j_gene: TRBJ1-5
abundance: NA

CDR3nt: TGTGCCAGCAGCAGAATCGCAGACAGAAACAATGAGCAGTTCTTC
CDR3aa: CASSRIADRNNEQFF
d_gene: NA
v_gene: TRBV5-4
j_gene: TRBJ2-1
abundance: NA

CDR3nt: TGTGCCAGCAGCCTAAGACAGGGCGAAGGATCCGATACGCAGTATTTT
CDR3aa: CASSLRQGEGSDTQYF
d_gene: TRBD1
v_gene: TRBV11-3
j_gene: TRBJ2-3
abundance: NA

CDR3nt: TGCGCCAGCAGCCGCGAGGGCCTCTCCTATACGCAGTATTTT
CDR3aa: CASSREGLSYTQYF
d_gene: NA
v_gene: TRBV5-1
j_gene: TRBJ2-3
abundance: NA

CDR3nt: TGCGCCAGCAGCCAGGACAGGGCTCTCTTGGGAAACACCATATATTTT
CDR3aa: CASSQDRALLGNTIYF
d_gene: TRBD1
v_gene: TRBV5-1
j_gene: TRBJ1-3
abundance: few

CDR3nt: TGTGCCAGTACCAGGACAGGGTCCTACACCGGGGAGCTGTTTTTT
CDR3aa: CASTRTGSYTGELFF
d_gene: TRBD1
v_gene: TRBV19
j_gene: TRBJ2-2
abundance: NA

CDR3nt: TGTGCCAGCAGTTATCCCCCGGGAGAGGGGAACACTGAAGCTTTCTTT
CDR3aa: CASSYPPGEGNTEAFF
d_gene: NA
v_gene: TRBV6-9
j_gene: TRBJ1-1
abundance: NA

CDR3nt: TGTGCCAGCAGTTACTCGGGCAGGGCCGGCTATGGCTACACCTTC
CDR3aa: CASSYSGRAGYGYTF
d_gene: NA
v_gene: TRBV6-5
j_gene: TRBJ1-2
abundance: NA

CDR3nt: TGTGCCAGCAGCTCAGGGAACTATGGCTACACCTTC
CDR3aa: CASSSGNYGYTF
d_gene: NA
v_gene: TRBV11-2
j_gene: TRBJ1-2
abundance: NA

CDR3nt: TGTGCCAGCAGTGGAGGGCAGGGGGACTCCTACGAGCAGTACTTC
CDR3aa: CASSGGQGDSYEQYF
d_gene: TRBD1
v_gene: TRBV2
j_gene: TRBJ2-7
abundance: NA

CDR3nt: TGCGCCAGCAGCTTGGCCGCGGGGGCGCGTACCGGGGAGCTGTTTTTT
CDR3aa: CASSLAAGARTGELFF
d_gene: NA
v_gene: TRBV5-1
j_gene: TRBJ2-2
abundance: NA

CDR3nt: TGTGCCAGCAGCTTAGTTGGGGGGGGCTCCTACAATGAGCAGTTCTTC
CDR3aa: CASSLVGGGSYNEQFF
d_gene: TRBD2
v_gene: TRBV7-2
j_gene: TRBJ2-1
abundance: few

CDR3nt: TGTGCCAGCAGTGAAACAACCTACGAGCAGTACTTC
CDR3aa: CASSETTYEQYF
d_gene: NA
v_gene: TRBV6-1
j_gene: TRBJ2-7
abundance: few